This T cell receptor beta chain was found in a study of blood T cells in healthy people across ages. Study as a whole: The template switching approach captured approximately one barcoded beta molecule for every two T cells. Regarding the study as a whole: It was the long-lived donors that had more naive CD4+ cells and higher diversity than aged donors.

The ends were cut back, 6 bases at V and 1 base at J, with 11 bases in the middle. The germline gives CDR1 MNHEY, CDR2 SVGAGI. The CDR3 consists of 14 residues. In the case of this clonotype: Antigen: not known.

For the second PCR, which ran for 7 to 11 cycles, a sample-barcoded 5' primer and a J-beta primer mix were used. Each CDR3 protein is one row after TCRdb ran MiXCR on the 5' RACE reads. The sample has roughly 1.5 million distinct CDR3 sequences, less than 45% seen once. The sequence came from a woman between 18 and 29 years old in good health. Sequences were obtained from blood. The chain is built from TRBV6-5 and TRBJ2-3; the D call may be TRBD1 or TRBD2 (5 bases each). This CDR3 is CASSSRDGTDTQYF. CDR3 in DNA: TGTGCCAGCAGCTCTAGGGACGGCACAGATACGCAGTATTTT.